Below, 22 T cell receptor beta chains from the same sample are listed, as sequenced in a study of blood T cells in healthy people across ages. It was with a sample-barcoded 5' primer and a J-beta primer mix that a second PCR of roughly 7 to 12 cycles was run. MiXCR, run by TCRdb on the 5' RACE reads, gives a single entry per CDR3 protein. The table has hundreds of thousands of distinct CDR3 sequences, about three fifths seen once. Sequencing was carried out using blood. All receptors derive from a man between 25 and 39 years old in good health.

This clonotype was seen only a few times. The gene calls are TRBV20-1 and TRBJ2-5; 9 nucleotides match TRBD2. Trimming removed 4 bases from V and 5 bases from J; junction bases left unmatched: 5. The germline V gene encodes CDR1 DFQATT and CDR2 SNEGSKA (reference sequence). The CDR3 totals 13 residues. DNA of the CDR3: TGCAGTGCTATCCTAGCGGGAAGGGAGACCCAGTACTTC. It codes for CSAILAGRETQYF.

The CDR3 nucleotides are TGTGCCAGCAGTTTCAGGACAGACGGCACTGAAGCTTTCTTT. It yields the protein CASSFRTDGTEAFF. The gene calls are TRBV12-3 or TRBV12-4 and TRBJ1-1; D is perhaps TRBD1 (6 bases). Trimming left V 3 bases short and J 4 bases short, with 12 bases between. CDR3 size: 14 residues.

The CDR3 DNA sequence: TGTGCCAGCAGCTTGGGGGCCTGGGCCAACGTCCTGACTTTC. Translating gives CASSLGAWANVLTF. The chain uses TRBV5-6 and TRBJ2-6, with D unclear. There are 14 residues in the CDR3. The germline V and J ends were trimmed by 0 bases and 5 bases, with 6 bases remaining between them. Germline assignment: CDR1 SGHDT and CDR2 YYEEEE.

This chain connects TRBV11-2 to TRBJ2-3; weak D call: TRBD2 (5 bases). This CDR3 comprises 15 residues. Germline CDR1 SGHAT, CDR2 FQNNGV. V was cut by 2 bases and J by 1 base, with 10 bases left in between. Here the CDR3 reads CASSLLKLGTDTQYF. CDR3 nucleotide sequence: TGTGCCAGCAGCTTATTAAAACTAGGCACAGATACGCAGTATTTT. Filled out from reference TRBV11-2 and TRBJ2-3, the complete variable domain reads EAGVAQSPRYKIIEKRQSVAFWCNPISGHATLYWYQQILGQGPKLLIQFQNNGVVDDSQLPKDRFSAERLKGVDSTLKIQPAKLEDSAVYLCASSLLKLGTDTQYFGPGTRLTVL.

The chain recombines TRBV7-9 with TRBJ1-2; no clear D gene. Trimming took off 7 bases at V and 3 bases at J, with 9 bases between the two ends. Germline V gives CDR1 SEHNR, CDR2 FQNEAQ (reference sequence). The CDR3 totals 12 residues. DNA of the CDR3: TGTGCCAGCATAAGCTCTCACTATGGCTACACCTTC. Its protein is CASISSHYGYTF.

This clonotype was seen more than once but under ten times. V and J are TRBV6-5 and TRBJ2-7, with 11 bases matching TRBD2. Trimming at V came to 2 bases and at J to 7 bases, leaving 16 bases not matched to a gene. Germline loops: CDR1 MNHEY, CDR2 SVGAGI. CDR3 size: 18 residues. DNA of the CDR3: TGTGCCAGCAGTTACCTGCCGTTAGCGGGAGGGCCCTCAAGTGAGCAGTACTTC. This translates into CASSYLPLAGGPSSEQYF.

This clonotype came up once. The V gene is TRBV12-3 or TRBV12-4, the J gene TRBJ2-6, with TRBD1 identical over 8 bases. CDR3 length: 17 amino acids. J gave up 1 base and V 4 bases, and 6 bases lay outside the gene matches. The CDR3 coding sequence is TGTGCCAGCAGTTCTACAGGGGGGCCTTCTGGGGCCAACGTCCTGACTTTC. Protein sequence: CASSSTGGPSGANVLTF.

The chain is built from TRBV30 and TRBJ2-1, with a weak D call TRBD2 (5 bases). With 1 base removed from V and 5 bases from J, the gap between germline ends came to 18 bases. The CDR3 length is 16 residues. From germline, CDR1 is GTSNPN and CDR2 SVGIG (reference sequence). CDR3 DNA sequence: TGTGCCTGGAGTGCCTTTCTTGCGGGTAGCGACAATGAGCAGTTCTTC. Residues: CAWSAFLAGSDNEQFF.

V is TRBV2 and J is TRBJ2-7; 10 bases line up with TRBD2. V lost 7 bases and J lost 7; bases outside the gene matches: 10. Germline CDR1 SNHLY, CDR2 FYNNEI. The CDR3 covers 14 residues. The CDR3, as DNA: TGTGCCAGCACTAGGACTAGCGGTCACAATGAGCAGTACTTC. Protein product: CASTRTSGHNEQYF.

This clonotype has only a few counts. V usage is TRBV25-1 and J usage is TRBJ2-7; D unclear. Germline CDR1 MGHDK, CDR2 SYGVNS. This CDR3 is built from 14 residues. Between the trimmed V and J ends, which lost 0 bases and 3 bases, there was a span of 9 bases. CDR3 loop: CASSEYLGNYEQYF. The CDR3 nucleotides read TGTGCCAGCAGTGAATATCTGGGGAACTACGAGCAGTACTTC.

The chain carries TRBV7-4 and TRBJ2-5; D gene ambiguous. Trimming removed 1 base from V and 2 bases from J, with 14 bases in between. The germline V gene encodes CDR1 SGHVT and CDR2 SQSDAQ. This CDR3 comprises 16 residues. Written as DNA, the CDR3 is TGTGCCAGCAGCTTAGAGTCCCGGCAGATACAAGAGACCCAGTACTTC. Translating it yields CASSLESRQIQETQYF.

CDR3 in DNA: TGTGCCACCAGCAGAGGCCTAGCTCTCAATGAGCAGTTCTTC. Protein product: CATSRGLALNEQFF. This chain links TRBV15 with TRBJ2-1; tentatively, D is TRBD2 (5 bases). Trimming stripped 1 base from V and 6 bases from J, with 10 bases between. This CDR3 spans 14 amino acids. Germline CDR1 is LNHNV and CDR2 is YYDKDF (reference sequence).

The chain couples TRBV4-2 to TRBJ2-7; a weak D match, TRBD2 (5 bases). V lost 0 bases and J lost 1, with 10 bases in between. Germline V lookup: CDR1 LGHNA, CDR2 YNFKEQ. This CDR3 comprises 15 residues. In DNA, the CDR3 is TGTGCCAGCAGCCAAGAACGAGGGCCTTCCTACGAGCAGTACTTC. Amino acids: CASSQERGPSYEQYF.

The chain uses TRBV6-5 and TRBJ2-4; 11 bases are a match to TRBD2. The better agreement between TRBJ2-7 and the DNA end casts doubt on the J call. The CDR3 is made up of 16 amino acids. Germline CDR1 and CDR2: MNHEY and SVGAGI. CDR3 nucleotide sequence: TGTGCCAGCAGTTACCACGGGACTAGCGGAGCCTACGAGCAGTACTTC. Amino acid sequence: CASSYHGTSGAYEQYF.

This clonotype was detected only a few times. The chain links TRBV12-3 or TRBV12-4 to TRBJ2-1, with D perhaps matching TRBD1 or TRBD2 (5 bases each). Trimming cost V 3 bases and J 6 bases, with 12 bases left between them. CDR3 length equals 14 residues. This CDR3 reads CASSLGPLVNEQFF. The CDR3 nucleotides are TGTGCCAGCAGTTTGGGACCCTTAGTCAATGAGCAGTTCTTC.

The chain combines TRBV7-2 with TRBJ2-4; 9 nucleotides match TRBD2. The end of the DNA fits TRBJ2-7 better, so the J call may be wrong. CDR3 length equals 15 residues. From germline, CDR1 is SGHTA and CDR2 FQGNSA. The CDR3 bases are TGTGCCAGCAGTCTGGGACTAGCACTCCCCCACGAGCAGTACTTC. Translating gives CASSLGLALPHEQYF.

The chain couples TRBV6-5 to TRBJ2-7; 10 bases align to TRBD2. The CDR3 loop spans 14 amino acids. V trimming: 6 bases; J trimming: 0 bases; junction bases outside the gene matches: 2. Germline CDR1 is MNHEY and CDR2 is SVGAGI. In DNA, the CDR3 is TGTGCCAGCAGAAAGCGGGGGGGCTCCTACGAGCAGTACTTC. Residues: CASRKRGGSYEQYF.

This sequence joins TRBV28 and TRBJ2-5; maybe TRBD1 (6 bases). CDR3 size: 14 residues. Between the trimmed V and J ends, which lost 5 bases and 11 bases, there was a span of 21 bases. The germline CDR1 and CDR2 sequences are MDHEN and SYDVKM. The CDR3 DNA follows: TGTGCCAGCAGTCCATGGACAGATTACGAGGGGCAGTACTTC. This gives the protein CASSPWTDYEGQYF.

The chain uses TRBV29-1 and TRBJ2-7; TRBD2 matches at 7 bases. The CDR3 extends over 15 amino acids. The trim removed 5 bases at V and 0 bases at J, leaving 10 bases unmatched. The germline gives CDR1 SQVTM, CDR2 ANQGSEA. The CDR3 DNA follows: TGCAGCGTTCCGGGGGACTATCGAAGCTCCTACGAGCAGTACTTC. Protein: CSVPGDYRSSYEQYF.

This sequence joins TRBV3-1 and TRBJ2-7, with 8 bases lining up with TRBD1. Germline lookup yields CDR1 LGHDT and CDR2 YNNKEL (reference sequence). J was trimmed by 3 bases and V by 6 bases; bases with no gene match: 7. The CDR3 covers 14 residues. The CDR3 nucleotides read TGTGCCAGCAGTCAGCCCGGACAGGGCTACGAGCAGTACTTC. Translated: CASSQPGQGYEQYF.

The rearrangement links TRBV15 to TRBJ2-2; D is unclear. The V end lost 0 bases, the J end lost 7 bases, and 9 bases lay between the germline ends. Germline CDR1 reads LNHNV; CDR2 reads YYDKDF (reference sequence). The CDR3 contains 14 residues. The CDR3 nucleotides are TGTGCCACCAGCAGAGATCTTCAGGACGGGGAGCTGTTTTTT. The encoded protein is CATSRDLQDGELFF.

The gene calls are TRBV7-2 and TRBJ1-3; the D is unclear. CDR3 size: 12 residues. CDR1 is SGHTA and CDR2 is FQGNSA in the germline V gene. The V gene lost 2 bases and the J gene lost 7 bases, with 6 bases spanning the gap. In nucleotides, the CDR3 is TGTGCCAGCAGCTTATCCCAGAACACCATATATTTT. This gives the protein CASSLSQNTIYF.